A selection of T cell receptor beta chains follows, all from one sample in a study of vaccination effects on CD4 cells after COVID-19. Antigen specificity for these receptors is unknown. Profiling relied on immunoSEQ multiplex PCR, and the TCRdb table lists in-frame clones only, not all of them. The repertoire holds about 27,000 clones, with about three quarters as singletons. Sequenced here: CD4+ T cells from PBMCs cultured with SARS-CoV-2 spike peptides, sampled before COVID-19 vaccination. The receptors were sampled from a human donor who had a prior SARS-CoV-2 infection. CDR3s include the opening cysteine and the closing phenylalanine or tryptophan. The D gene is left open where the match is weak. Expanded clones are given a class, and other clones once, few, many or no size at all.

d_call	cdr3_length	clone_size	v_call	j_call	cdr3_nt	cdr3_aa
-	12	-	TRBV19	TRBJ1-2	TGTGCCAGTAGTTGGGCCAACTATGGCTACACCTTC	CASSWANYGYTF
-	14	-	TRBV9	TRBJ1-1	TGTGCCAGCAGCGCCAGGGGTTGGGACACTGAAGCTTTCTTT	CASSARGWDTEAFF
TRBD1	14	-	TRBV19	TRBJ1-5	TGTGCCAGTAGTCCCGACAGGGGGCGTCAGCCCCAGCATTTT	CASSPDRGRQPQHF
TRBD1	16	-	TRBV5-8	TRBJ2-3	TGTGCCAGCAGCTTGGGGATGACAGGGTCATCAGATACGCAGTATTTT	CASSLGMTGSSDTQYF
-	14	once	TRBV3-1/TRBV3-2	TRBJ1-1	TGTGCCAGCAGTCCACTTCTCCTGCTGGGCCAAGCTTTCTTT	CASSPLLLLGQAFF
TRBD2	19	-	TRBV7-3	TRBJ2-3	TGTGCCAGCAGCTTAACCCCGTTCGTCTCGAGCGGGGGGGGAGATACGCAGTATTTT	CASSLTPFVSSGGGDTQYF
-	15	large	TRBV6-5	TRBJ1-2	TGTGCCAGCAGTTACTCGACCGGGGGCGTCTATGGCTACACCTTC	CASSYSTGGVYGYTF
-	14	-	TRBV2	TRBJ1-6	TGTGCCAGCAGTGGACAGACGTATAATTCACCCCTCCACTTT	CASSGQTYNSPLHF
-	15	-	TRBV6-6	TRBJ1-6	TGTGCCAGCAGTTACGTGGGGGGAGGAGATTCACCCCTCCACTTT	CASSYVGGGDSPLHF
-	15	-	TRBV5-5	TRBJ2-7	TGTGCCAGCAGCTTCTGGTGGCGGAGCTCCTACGAGCAGTACTTC	CASSFWWRSSYEQYF
TRBD1	14	-	TRBV5-1	TRBJ2-2	TGCGCCACCTCCCTGAGGGGGCCTCCCGGGGAGCTGTTTTTT	CATSLRGPPGELFF
TRBD1	18	-	TRBV19	TRBJ1-1	TGTGCCAGTAGTATAACCCGCCCGGGCAGGGGGCTTGGCACTGAAGCTTTCTTT	CASSITRPGRGLGTEAFF
-	15	-	TRBV7-3	TRBJ2-1	TGTGCCAGCAGCCCAATGGGGGCCCTTTACAATGAGCAGTTCTTC	CASSPMGALYNEQFF
-	18	-	TRBV3-1/TRBV3-2	TRBJ2-1	TGTGCCAGCAGCGGGGAACACGGGGGCTCGAGCTCCTACAATGAGCAGTTCTTC	CASSGEHGGSSSYNEQFF
-	12	-	TRBV6-5	TRBJ2-7	TGTGCCAGCAGTTATAAGGGTGGCGAGCAGTACTTC	CASSYKGGEQYF
TRBD2	16	-	TRBV6-5	TRBJ2-7	TGTGCCAGCAGTTCGCGGTGGAGCGGGAGACCCTACGAGCAGTACTTC	CASSSRWSGRPYEQYF
-	15	-	TRBV19	TRBJ1-2	TGTGCCAGTAGTATGATCGGGGGCCCGACCTATGGCTACACCTTC	CASSMIGGPTYGYTF
TRBD1	18	-	TRBV28	TRBJ1-5	TGTGCCAGCAGTTTATGGGGACAGGGGGTACCCGGTTCTCAGCCCCAGCATTTT	CASSLWGQGVPGSQPQHF
-	14	-	TRBV6-5	TRBJ1-5	TGTGCCAGCAGTACGCAGACAGCTAATCAGCCCCAGCATTTT	CASSTQTANQPQHF
TRBD1	14	-	TRBV11-1	TRBJ1-1	TGTGCCAGCAGCTTGATCAGGGGGGAGACTGAAGCTTTCTTT	CASSLIRGETEAFF
TRBD2	16	few	TRBV15	TRBJ2-2	TGTGCCACCAGCAGGGGGACTAGCGAGAACACCGGGGAGCTGTTTTTT	CATSRGTSENTGELFF
-	15	-	TRBV7-9	TRBJ2-2	TGTGCCAGCAGCTTAGTTGGGGGGCGGACCGGGGAGCTGTTTTTT	CASSLVGGRTGELFF